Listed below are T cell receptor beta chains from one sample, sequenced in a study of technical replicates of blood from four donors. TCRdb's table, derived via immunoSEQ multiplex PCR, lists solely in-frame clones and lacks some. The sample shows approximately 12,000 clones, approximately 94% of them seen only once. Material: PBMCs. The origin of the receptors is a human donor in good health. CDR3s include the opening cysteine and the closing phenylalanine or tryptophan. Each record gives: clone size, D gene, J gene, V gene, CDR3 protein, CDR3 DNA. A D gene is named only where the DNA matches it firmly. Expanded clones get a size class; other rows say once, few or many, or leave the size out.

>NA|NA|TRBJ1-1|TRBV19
CASTLGGGLSTEAFF
TGTGCCAGTACCCTCGGTGGGGGGTTGAGCACTGAAGCTTTCTTT
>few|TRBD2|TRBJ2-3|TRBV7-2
CASSFQGLAVDTQYF
TGTGCCAGCAGCTTCCAGGGACTAGCTGTAGATACGCAGTATTTT
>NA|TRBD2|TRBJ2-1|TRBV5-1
CASSLATSGGYDEQFF
TGCGCCAGCAGCCTAGCGACTAGCGGGGGGTACGATGAGCAGTTCTTC
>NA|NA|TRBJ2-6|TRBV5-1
CASSLGATGANVLTF
TGCGCCAGCAGCTTGGGGGCTACTGGGGCCAACGTCCTGACTTTC
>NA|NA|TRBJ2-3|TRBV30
CAWSVLGGAPDTQYF
TGTGCCTGGAGTGTACTGGGCGGGGCCCCAGATACGCAGTATTTT
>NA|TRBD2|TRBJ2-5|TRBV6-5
CASSYGAGALETQYF
TGTGCCAGCAGTTACGGAGCGGGAGCCCTAGAGACCCAGTACTTC
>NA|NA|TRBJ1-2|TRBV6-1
CAAGRGNYGYTF
TGTGCCGCAGGGCGGGGGAACTATGGCTACACCTTC
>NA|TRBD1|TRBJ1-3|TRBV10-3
CAISESWTGGESGNTIYF
TGTGCCATCAGTGAGTCTTGGACAGGGGGCGAATCTGGAAACACCATATATTTT
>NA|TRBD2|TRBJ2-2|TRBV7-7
CASGLAGGMNTGELFF
TGTGCCAGCGGGTTAGCGGGAGGAATGAACACCGGGGAGCTGTTTTTT
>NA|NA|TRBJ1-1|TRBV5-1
CASSLPHGRQEVAEAFF
TGCGCCAGCAGCTTACCCCATGGAAGACAGGAGGTCGCTGAAGCTTTCTTT
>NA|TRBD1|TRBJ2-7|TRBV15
CATSRDGITTGTGKYEQYF
TGTGCCACCAGCAGAGACGGGATTACTACCGGGACAGGGAAGTACGAGCAGTACTTC
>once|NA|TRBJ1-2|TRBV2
CASSEDPGAYGYTF
TGTGCCAGCAGTGAAGACCCAGGGGCGTATGGCTACACCTTC
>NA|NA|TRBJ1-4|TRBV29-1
CSVEGGGDNEKLFF
TGCAGCGTTGAGGGGGGAGGGGATAATGAAAAACTGTTTTTT
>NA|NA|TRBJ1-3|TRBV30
CAWSGTVGNTIYF
TGTGCCTGGAGTGGGACAGTTGGAAACACCATATATTTT
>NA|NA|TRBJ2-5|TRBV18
CASSPPGAYQETQYF
TGTGCCAGCTCACCACCTGGGGCGTACCAAGAGACCCAGTACTTC
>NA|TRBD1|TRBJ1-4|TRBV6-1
CASSAFTGGAGTNEKLFF
TGTGCCAGCAGTGCCTTCACAGGGGGCGCAGGGACTAATGAAAAACTGTTTTTT
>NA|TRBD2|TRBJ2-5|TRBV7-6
CASSLPAGAGETQYF
TGTGCCAGCAGCTTACCAGCGGGAGCCGGGGAGACCCAGTACTTC
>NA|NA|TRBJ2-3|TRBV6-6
CASTSIGGDTQYF
TGTGCCAGCACGAGTATTGGAGGAGATACGCAGTATTTT
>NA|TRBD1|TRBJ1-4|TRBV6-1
CASSPAEGQVVKLFF
TGTGCCAGCAGTCCCGCGGAGGGACAGGTCGTAAAACTGTTTTTT
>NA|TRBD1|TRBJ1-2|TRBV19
CASRTGGFDYGYTF
TGTGCCAGTCGTACAGGGGGCTTTGACTATGGCTACACCTTC
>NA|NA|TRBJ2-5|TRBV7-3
CASSQGGGETQYF
TGTGCCAGCAGCCAGGGAGGGGGGGAGACCCAGTACTTC
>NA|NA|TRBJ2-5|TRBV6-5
CASSIQGPRETQYF
TGTGCCAGCAGTATCCAGGGTCCGCGGGAGACCCAGTACTTC
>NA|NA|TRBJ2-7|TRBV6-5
CASSSRDIDEQYF
TGTGCCAGCAGCTCCCGGGACATCGACGAGCAGTACTTC
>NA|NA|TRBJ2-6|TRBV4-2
CASSQVNRVFGANVLTF
TGTGCCAGCAGCCAAGTTAACAGGGTCTTTGGGGCCAACGTCCTGACTTTC
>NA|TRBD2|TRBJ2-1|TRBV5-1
CASSEAGDGDWFF
TGCGCCAGCAGCGAAGCGGGAGACGGGGATTGGTTCTTC